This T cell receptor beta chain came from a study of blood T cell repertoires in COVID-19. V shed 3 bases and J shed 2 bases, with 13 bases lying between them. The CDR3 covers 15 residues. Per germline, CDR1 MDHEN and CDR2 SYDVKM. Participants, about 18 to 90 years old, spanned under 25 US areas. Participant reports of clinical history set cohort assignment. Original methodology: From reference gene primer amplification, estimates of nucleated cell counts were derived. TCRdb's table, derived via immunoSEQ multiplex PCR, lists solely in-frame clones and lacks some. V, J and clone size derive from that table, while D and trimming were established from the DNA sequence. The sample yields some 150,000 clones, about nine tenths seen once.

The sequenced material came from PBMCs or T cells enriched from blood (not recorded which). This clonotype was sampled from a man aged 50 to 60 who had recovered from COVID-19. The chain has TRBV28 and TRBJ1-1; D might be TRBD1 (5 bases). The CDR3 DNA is TGTGCCAGCAGTTTGGGGGGTGCAATAAACACTGAAGCTTTCTTT. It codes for CASSLGGAINTEAFF. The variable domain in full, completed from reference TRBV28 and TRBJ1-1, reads DVKVTQSSRYLVKRTGEKVFLECVQDMDHENMFWYRQDPGLGLRLIYFSYDVKMKEKGDIPEGYSVSREKKERFSLILESASTNQTSMYLCASSLGGAINTEAFFGQGTRLTVV.